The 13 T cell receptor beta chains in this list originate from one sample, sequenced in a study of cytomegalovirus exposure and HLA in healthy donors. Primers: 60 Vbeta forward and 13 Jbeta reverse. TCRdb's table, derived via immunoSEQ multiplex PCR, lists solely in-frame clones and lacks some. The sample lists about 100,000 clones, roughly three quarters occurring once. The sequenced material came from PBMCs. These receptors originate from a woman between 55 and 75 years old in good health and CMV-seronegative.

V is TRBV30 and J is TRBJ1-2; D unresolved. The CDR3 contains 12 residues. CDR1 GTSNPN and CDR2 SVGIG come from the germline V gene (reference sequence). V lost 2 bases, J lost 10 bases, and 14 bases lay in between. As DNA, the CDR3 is TGTGCCTGGAGTACCGGGTCGGGAGACTACACCTTC. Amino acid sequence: CAWSTGSGDYTF.

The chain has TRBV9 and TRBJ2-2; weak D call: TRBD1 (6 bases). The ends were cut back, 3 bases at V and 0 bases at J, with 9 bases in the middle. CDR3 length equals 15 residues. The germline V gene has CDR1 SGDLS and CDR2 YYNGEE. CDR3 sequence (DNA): TGTGCCAGCAGCGCGGGACACCCGAACACCGGGGAGCTGTTTTTT. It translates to CASSAGHPNTGELFF.

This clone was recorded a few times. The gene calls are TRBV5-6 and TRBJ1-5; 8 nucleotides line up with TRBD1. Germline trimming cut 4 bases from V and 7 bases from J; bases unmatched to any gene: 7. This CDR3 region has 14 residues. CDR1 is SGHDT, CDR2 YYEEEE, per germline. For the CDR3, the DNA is TGTGCCAGCAGCAGGGACAGGTTGGGCCAGCCCCAGCATTTT. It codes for CASSRDRLGQPQHF.

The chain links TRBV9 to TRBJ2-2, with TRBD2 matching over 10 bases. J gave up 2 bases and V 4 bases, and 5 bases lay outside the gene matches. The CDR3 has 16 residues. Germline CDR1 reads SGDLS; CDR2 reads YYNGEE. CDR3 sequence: CASSSSGGVNTGELFF. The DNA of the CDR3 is TGTGCCAGCAGCTCGAGCGGGGGGGTAAACACCGGGGAGCTGTTTTTT.

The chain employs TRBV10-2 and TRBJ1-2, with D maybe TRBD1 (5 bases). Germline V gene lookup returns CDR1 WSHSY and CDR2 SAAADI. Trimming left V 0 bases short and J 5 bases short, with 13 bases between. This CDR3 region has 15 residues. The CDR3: CASSESSDNLYGYTF. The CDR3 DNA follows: TGCGCCAGCAGTGAGTCCTCGGACAATTTGTATGGCTACACCTTC.

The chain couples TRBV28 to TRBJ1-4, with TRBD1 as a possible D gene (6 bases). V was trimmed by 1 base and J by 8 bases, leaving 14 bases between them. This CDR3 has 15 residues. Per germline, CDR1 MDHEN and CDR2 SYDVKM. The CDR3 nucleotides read TGTGCCAGCAGTTTATATGGGGGCGGAAGGGAAAAACTGTTTTTT. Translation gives CASSLYGGGREKLFF. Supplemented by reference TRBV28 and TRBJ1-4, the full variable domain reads DVKVTQSSRYLVKRTGEKVFLECVQDMDHENMFWYRQDPGLGLRLIYFSYDVKMKEKGDIPEGYSVSREKKERFSLILESASTNQTSMYLCASSLYGGGREKLFFGSGTQLSVL.

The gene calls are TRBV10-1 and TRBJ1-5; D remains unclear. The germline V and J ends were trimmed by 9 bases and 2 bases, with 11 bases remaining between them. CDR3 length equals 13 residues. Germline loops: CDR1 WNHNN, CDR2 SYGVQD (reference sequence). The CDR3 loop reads CARAISGNQPQHF. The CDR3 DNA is TGCGCCAGAGCGATCTCGGGCAATCAGCCCCAGCATTTT.

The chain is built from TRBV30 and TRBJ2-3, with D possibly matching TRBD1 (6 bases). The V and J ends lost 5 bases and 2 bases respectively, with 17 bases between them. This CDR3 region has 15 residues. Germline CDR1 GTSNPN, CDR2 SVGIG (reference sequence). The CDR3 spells CAWWGYGQTTDTQYF. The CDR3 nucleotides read TGTGCCTGGTGGGGTTACGGACAGACCACAGATACGCAGTATTTT.

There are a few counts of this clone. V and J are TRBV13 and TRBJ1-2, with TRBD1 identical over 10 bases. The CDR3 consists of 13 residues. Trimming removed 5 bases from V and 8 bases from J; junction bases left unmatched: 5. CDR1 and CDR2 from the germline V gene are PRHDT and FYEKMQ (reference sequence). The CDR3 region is CASSRQGARGYTF. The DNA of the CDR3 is TGTGCCAGCAGCCGACAGGGGGCGAGGGGCTACACCTTC.

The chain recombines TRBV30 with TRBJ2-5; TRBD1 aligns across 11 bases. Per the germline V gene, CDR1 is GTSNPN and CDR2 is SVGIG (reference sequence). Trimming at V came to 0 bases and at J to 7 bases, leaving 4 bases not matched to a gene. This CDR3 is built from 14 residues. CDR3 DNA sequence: TGTGCCTGGAGTGTCCTGGGACAGGGGGTGACCCAGTACTTC. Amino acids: CAWSVLGQGVTQYF.

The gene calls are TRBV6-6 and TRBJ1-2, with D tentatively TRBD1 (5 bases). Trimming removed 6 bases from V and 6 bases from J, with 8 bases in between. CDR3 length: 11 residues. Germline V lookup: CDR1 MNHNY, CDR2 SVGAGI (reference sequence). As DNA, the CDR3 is TGTGCCAGCAGGCAGGGAAATGGCTACACCTTC. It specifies CASRQGNGYTF.

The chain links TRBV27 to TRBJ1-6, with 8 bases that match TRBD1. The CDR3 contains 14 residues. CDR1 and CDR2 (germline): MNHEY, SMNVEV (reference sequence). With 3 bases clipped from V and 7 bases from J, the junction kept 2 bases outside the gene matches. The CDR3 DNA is TGTGCCAGCAGTTTCAGGGGGCTAAATTCACCCCTCCACTTT. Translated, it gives CASSFRGLNSPLHF.

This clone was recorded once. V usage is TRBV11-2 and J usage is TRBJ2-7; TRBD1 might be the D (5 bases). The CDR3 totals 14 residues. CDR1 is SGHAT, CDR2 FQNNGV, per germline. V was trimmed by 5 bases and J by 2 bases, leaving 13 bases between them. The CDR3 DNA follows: TGTGCCAGCAGCCAAGTCCGGACAACCTACGAGCAGTACTTC. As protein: CASSQVRTTYEQYF. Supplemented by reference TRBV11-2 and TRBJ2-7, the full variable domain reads EAGVAQSPRYKIIEKRQSVAFWCNPISGHATLYWYQQILGQGPKLLIQFQNNGVVDDSQLPKDRFSAERLKGVDSTLKIQPAKLEDSAVYLCASSQVRTTYEQYFGPGTRLTVT.